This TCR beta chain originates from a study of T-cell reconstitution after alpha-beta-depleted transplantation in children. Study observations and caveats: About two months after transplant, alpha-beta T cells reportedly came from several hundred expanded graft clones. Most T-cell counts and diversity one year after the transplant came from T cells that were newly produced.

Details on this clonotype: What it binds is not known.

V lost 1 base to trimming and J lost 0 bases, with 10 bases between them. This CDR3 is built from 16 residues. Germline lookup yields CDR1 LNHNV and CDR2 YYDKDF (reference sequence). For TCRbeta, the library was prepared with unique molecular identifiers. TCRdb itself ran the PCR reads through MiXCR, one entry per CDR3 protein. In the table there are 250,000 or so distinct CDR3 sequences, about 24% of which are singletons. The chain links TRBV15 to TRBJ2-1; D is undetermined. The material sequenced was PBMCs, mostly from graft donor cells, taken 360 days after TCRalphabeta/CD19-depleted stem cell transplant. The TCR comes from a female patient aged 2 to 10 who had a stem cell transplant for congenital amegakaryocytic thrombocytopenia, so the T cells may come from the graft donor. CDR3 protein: CATSRVDKSSYNEQFF. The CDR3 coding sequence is TGTGCCACCAGCAGAGTGGATAAAAGCTCCTACAATGAGCAGTTCTTC.